These 20 T cell receptor beta chains were sequenced from one sample in a study of cytomegalovirus exposure and HLA in healthy donors. Primers: 60 Vbeta forward and 13 Jbeta reverse. Measured with immunoSEQ multiplex PCR; TCRdb has only the in-frame clones, and not every one. Here the sample spans 160,000 or so clones, 75% to 90% being singletons. Sequenced: PBMCs. These receptors were taken from a man in his forties or fifties in good health and CMV-seropositive.

The chain carries TRBV6-4 and TRBJ2-2, with D possibly matching TRBD2 (5 bases). V shed 4 bases and J shed 8 bases, with 17 bases lying between them. CDR3 length equals 15 residues. CDR1 and CDR2 (germline): MRHNA, SNTAGT. In DNA, the CDR3 is TGTGCCAGCAGTGCCACTGCCGGAGAGGGAGGGGAGCTGTTTTTT. Its translation is CASSATAGEGGELFF.

The DNA for the CDR3 is TGCAGCGTTGAAAGGCAGGAGAACACCGGGGAGCTGTTTTTT. Its translation: CSVERQENTGELFF. The rearrangement links TRBV29-1 to TRBJ2-2; no reliable D call. This CDR3 spans 14 amino acids. CDR1 and CDR2 (germline): SQVTM, ANQGSEA. With 2 bases removed from V and 1 base from J, the gap between germline ends came to 8 bases.

This clone was seen only a few times. This chain joins TRBV10-3 and TRBJ2-7, with D tentatively TRBD1 (6 bases). In germline, CDR1 is ENHRY, CDR2 SYGVKD. V lost 6 bases to trimming and J lost 4 bases, with 10 bases between them. The CDR3 consists of 12 residues. The CDR3 loop reads CAISFGQYEQYF. The CDR3 DNA reads TGTGCCATCAGCTTTGGACAGTACGAGCAGTACTTC.

The chain joins TRBV5-6 to TRBJ2-2, with 9 bases lining up with TRBD1. Germline-derived CDR1 and CDR2 are SGHDT and YYEEEE. V trimming: 6 bases; J trimming: 1 base; junction bases outside the gene matches: 1. The CDR3 length is 14 residues. CDR3: CASTGQGNTGELFF. The CDR3 DNA reads TGTGCCAGCACGGGACAGGGGAACACCGGGGAGCTGTTTTTT.

The table lists this clone with a count of one. Relative to the germline gene, one junction end is altered; a read error may explain this. The chain recombines TRBV27 with TRBJ2-7; D gene uncertain. CDR3 size: 12 residues. The germline gives CDR1 MNHEY, CDR2 SMNVEV (reference sequence). CDR3 amino acids: CASSTTSDEQYF. The DNA for the CDR3 is TGTGCCAGCAGTACAACCTCCGACGAGCAGTACTTC.

This chain joins TRBV27 and TRBJ2-1; 7 nucleotides match TRBD2. CDR1 and CDR2 (germline): MNHEY, SMNVEV (reference sequence). The CDR3 length is 16 residues. The V segment lost 1 base and the J segment 5 bases; nucleotides outside the gene matches: 8. The chain's CDR3 is CASSLFAGAGDNEQFF. The DNA of the CDR3 is TGTGCCAGCAGTTTATTCGCGGGAGCTGGGGACAATGAGCAGTTCTTC.

The rearrangement uses TRBV28 and TRBJ1-1, with 7 nucleotides matching TRBD1. This CDR3 is built from 16 residues. Germline lookup yields CDR1 MDHEN and CDR2 SYDVKM. The J segment lost 0 bases and the V segment lost 3 bases, leaving 7 bases of the junction unmatched. The CDR3 DNA is TGTGCCAGCAGTTTCACACAGGGGCGGTTGAACACTGAAGCTTTCTTT. As protein: CASSFTQGRLNTEAFF.

The V call is TRBV19, the J call TRBJ2-1, with TRBD2 matching 7 bases. This CDR3 has 16 residues. J gave up 1 base and V 5 bases, and 8 bases lay outside the gene matches. CDR1 and CDR2 from the germline V gene are LNHDA and SQIVND (reference sequence). The CDR3: CASSASGGRSYNEQFF. CDR3 nucleotides: TGTGCCAGTAGTGCATCGGGGGGAAGGTCCTACAATGAGCAGTTCTTC.

This chain connects TRBV15 to TRBJ1-4; D is uncertain. The ends were cut back, 0 bases at V and 3 bases at J, with 14 bases in the middle. The length of the CDR3 is 17 residues. Germline V gene data show CDR1 as LNHNV and CDR2 as YYDKDF (reference sequence). The CDR3 here is CATSRDPYLRANEKLFF. The DNA for the CDR3 is TGTGCCACCAGCAGAGACCCATATCTTAGAGCTAATGAAAAACTGTTTTTT.

The chain carries TRBV2 and TRBJ1-6, with D perhaps matching TRBD1 (6 bases). The V end was cut by 2 bases, the J end by 3 bases, with 8 bases between. Germline CDR1 and CDR2: SNHLY and FYNNEI. The CDR3 has 15 amino acids. CDR3 amino acids: CASSEQGIYNSPLHF. The CDR3 region has the DNA TGTGCCAGCAGTGAACAGGGGATCTATAATTCACCCCTCCACTTT.

The V gene is TRBV6-1, the J gene TRBJ2-7; tentatively, D is TRBD1 (6 bases). Germline V gives CDR1 MNHNS, CDR2 SASEGT. Trimming left V 5 bases short and J 3 bases short, with 11 bases between. The CDR3 runs 13 residues. The CDR3 protein is CASSITGIYEQYF. CDR3 coding DNA: TGTGCCAGCAGTATAACAGGGATCTACGAGCAGTACTTC.

This chain links TRBV6-5 with TRBJ1-1, with D perhaps TRBD1 (6 bases). Germline CDR1 is MNHEY and CDR2 is SVGAGI. V dropped 2 bases and J dropped 14 bases, with 21 bases sitting between them. CDR3 size: 14 residues. The CDR3 DNA is TGTGCCAGCAGTTACGGGAGCGGGGGGCGCGAGTCGTTCTTT. This gives the protein CASSYGSGGRESFF.

V gene TRBV5-6 combines with J gene TRBJ2-5; D is ambiguous. The J call could be wrong; TRBJ2-7 is a better fit for the DNA end. The CDR3 runs 16 residues. The V gene's germline CDR1 is SGHDT and CDR2 YYEEEE. In nucleotides, the CDR3 is TGTGCCAGCAGTAAGCTTATGGTCGGTAGCTCCTACGAGCAGTACTTC. Translating it yields CASSKLMVGSSYEQYF.

CDR3 amino acids: CASSQEGAGSTDTQYF. The DNA of the CDR3 is TGCGCCAGCAGCCAAGAGGGGGCCGGGAGCACAGATACGCAGTATTTT. V usage is TRBV4-1 and J usage is TRBJ2-3, with D possibly matching TRBD1 (6 bases). Germline V gene lookup returns CDR1 MGHRA and CDR2 YSYEKL. V was trimmed by 0 bases and J by 0 bases, leaving 10 bases between them. The length of the CDR3 is 16 residues.

The DNA of the CDR3 is TGTGCCACCAGCAGAGGGTACAGCCAAGAGACCCAGTACTTC. It yields the protein CATSRGYSQETQYF. The V call is TRBV15, the J call TRBJ2-5; no clear D gene. Trimming left V 1 base short and J 1 base short, with 7 bases between. This CDR3 comprises 14 residues. CDR1 is LNHNV, CDR2 YYDKDF, per germline (reference sequence).

The chain carries TRBV9 and TRBJ2-3; TRBD1 might be the D (5 bases). Trimming took 4 bases from V and 0 from J, leaving 12 bases between them. The V gene's germline CDR1 is SGDLS and CDR2 YYNGEE. The CDR3 is 15 residues long. This CDR3 reads CASSSWGSSTDTQYF. CDR3 DNA: TGTGCCAGCAGCTCGTGGGGCAGTAGCACAGATACGCAGTATTTT.

V and J are TRBV10-3 and TRBJ2-3, with TRBD2 matching over 8 bases. Trimming removed 5 bases from V and 2 bases from J; junction bases left unmatched: 6. Germline-derived CDR1 and CDR2 are ENHRY and SYGVKD. The CDR3 consists of 15 residues. For the CDR3, the DNA is TGTGCCATCAGTACGATAGCGGGGCTCACAGATACGCAGTATTTT. Protein sequence: CAISTIAGLTDTQYF.

V is TRBV11-2 and J is TRBJ2-3; 11 bases line up with TRBD1. Germline-derived CDR1 and CDR2 are SGHAT and FQNNGV. The V and J ends lost 0 bases and 2 bases, in that order; junction bases with no gene match: 4. CDR3 length equals 17 residues. The CDR3 nucleotides read TGTGCCAGCAGCTTAGACGGGACAGGGGGGATCACAGATACGCAGTATTTT. Encoded protein: CASSLDGTGGITDTQYF. Full variable domain (rest looked up from reference TRBV11-2 and TRBJ2-3): EAGVAQSPRYKIIEKRQSVAFWCNPISGHATLYWYQQILGQGPKLLIQFQNNGVVDDSQLPKDRFSAERLKGVDSTLKIQPAKLEDSAVYLCASSLDGTGGITDTQYFGPGTRLTVL.

The chain combines TRBV7-2 with TRBJ2-5, with 7 nucleotides matching TRBD1. V lost 5 bases, J lost 2 bases, and 8 bases stayed unmatched. Germline V CDR1 and CDR2: SGHTA, FQGNSA. This CDR3 is built from 15 residues. CDR3 region: CASSRDSYSQETQYF. CDR3 DNA: TGTGCCAGCAGCCGGGACAGCTATTCACAAGAGACCCAGTACTTC.

The genes are TRBV28 and TRBJ2-5; TRBD2 matches 14 bases. Germline CDR1 MDHEN, CDR2 SYDVKM. Trimming removed 2 bases from V and 2 bases from J; junction bases left unmatched: 10. This CDR3 is built from 19 residues. The CDR3 spells CASSLATGTSGGFQETQYF. In nucleotides, the CDR3 is TGTGCCAGCAGTTTAGCGACCGGGACTAGCGGGGGTTTTCAAGAGACCCAGTACTTC.